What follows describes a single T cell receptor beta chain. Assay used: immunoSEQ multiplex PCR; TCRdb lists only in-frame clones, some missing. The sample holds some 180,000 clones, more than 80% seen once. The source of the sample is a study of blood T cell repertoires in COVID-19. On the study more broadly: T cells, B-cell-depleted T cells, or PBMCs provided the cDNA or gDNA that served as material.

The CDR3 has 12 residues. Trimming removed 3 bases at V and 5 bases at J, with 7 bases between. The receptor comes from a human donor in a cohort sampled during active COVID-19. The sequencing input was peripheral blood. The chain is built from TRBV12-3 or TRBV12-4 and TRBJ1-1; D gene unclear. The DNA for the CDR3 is TGTGCCAGCAGTTTGAGCCCAACTGAAGCTTTCTTT. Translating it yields CASSLSPTEAFF.